These T cell receptor beta chains were read from a single sample in a study of blood T cell repertoires in COVID-19. Libraries were prepared by immunoSEQ multiplex PCR; TCRdb keeps only in-frame clonotypes and omits some of them. The data hold fewer than 150,000 clones, with around 83% observed a single time. Source material: peripheral blood. These receptors all come from a woman of 80 years or more with acute or convalescent COVID-19. Each CDR3 is given with its conserved first and last residue. The D gene is left open where the match is weak. Only part of the rows carry a size: once, few, many, or a class if the clone is expanded.

size: -; D: TRBD1; J: TRBJ1-2; V: TRBV19; DNA: TGTGCCAGTAGTATGTATGGACAGGGAGATGGCTACACCTTC; CDR3: CASSMYGQGDGYTF
size: -; D: -; J: TRBJ1-1; V: TRBV5-6; DNA: TGTGCCAGCAGCTTGGTGGGGGGGCCGGACACTGAAGCTTTCTTT; CDR3: CASSLVGGPDTEAFF
size: -; D: TRBD2; J: TRBJ2-1; V: TRBV5-6; DNA: TGTGCCAGCAGCTTGGACGGGAGGCCGGTCAATGAGCAGTTCTTC; CDR3: CASSLDGRPVNEQFF
size: -; D: -; J: TRBJ2-5; V: TRBV28; DNA: TGTGCCAGCAGTCCGGGGGAGACCCAGTACTTC; CDR3: CASSPGETQYF
size: once; D: -; J: TRBJ2-7; V: TRBV2; DNA: TGTGCCAACGCGGTAGAGGATCGAACCTCCTACGAGCAGTACTTC; CDR3: CANAVEDRTSYEQYF
size: -; D: -; J: TRBJ2-3; V: TRBV5-6; DNA: TGTGCCAGCAGCTCAAACATGTTGGTGTCCCCAGATACGCAGTATTTT; CDR3: CASSSNMLVSPDTQYF
size: -; D: TRBD2; J: TRBJ2-5; V: TRBV27; DNA: TGTGCCAGCAGCAAGCGGGGGTACCCGGAGACCCAGTACTTC; CDR3: CASSKRGYPETQYF
size: -; D: TRBD1; J: TRBJ2-1; V: TRBV5-1; DNA: TGCGCCAGCAGATACAGACAGGGAAGGGAGCAGTTCTTC; CDR3: CASRYRQGREQFF
size: -; D: -; J: TRBJ2-2; V: TRBV10-1; DNA: TGCGCCAGCAGTGCCAGGGTCGGCGCGAACACCGGGGAGCTGTTTTTT; CDR3: CASSARVGANTGELFF
size: -; D: -; J: TRBJ2-4; V: TRBV6-6; DNA: TGTGCCAGCAATATAGGGGGAGCGCGTGGAAACATTCAGTACTTC; CDR3: CASNIGGARGNIQYF
size: once; D: TRBD2; J: TRBJ2-5; V: TRBV7-3; DNA: TGTGCCAGCAGCTTATATTTACCCCCGGGACTAGACGATCGAGAGACCCAGTACTTC; CDR3: CASSLYLPPGLDDRETQYF
size: -; D: TRBD2; J: TRBJ2-5; V: TRBV3-1/TRBV3-2; DNA: TGTGCCAGCAGCCAGGCGGGAGGGTCTGAGACCCAGTACTTC; CDR3: CASSQAGGSETQYF
size: -; D: TRBD1; J: TRBJ1-2; V: TRBV5-1; DNA: TGCGCCAGCAGCGGGGGGACAGCCGGCTATGGCTACACCTTC; CDR3: CASSGGTAGYGYTF
size: few; D: -; J: TRBJ2-1; V: TRBV7-3; DNA: TGTGCCAGCAGCTTAACAGGGGAACCCTACAATGAGCAGTTCTTC; CDR3: CASSLTGEPYNEQFF
size: -; D: TRBD2; J: TRBJ2-5; V: TRBV7-2; DNA: TGTGCCAGCAGCTTCCCTTCGCGGGAGGAGACCCAGTACTTC; CDR3: CASSFPSREETQYF
size: few; D: TRBD1; J: TRBJ1-2; V: TRBV30; DNA: TGTGCCTACCGACGGGACAGGGGATTCGGCTATGGCTACACCTTC; CDR3: CAYRRDRGFGYGYTF
size: -; D: TRBD1; J: TRBJ2-7; V: TRBV6-5; DNA: TGTGCCAGTCACAGGGGTCACGAGCAGTACTTC; CDR3: CASHRGHEQYF
size: -; D: -; J: TRBJ2-7; V: TRBV19; DNA: TGTGCCAGTAGTATAGGGACTCCTTACGAGCAGTACTTC; CDR3: CASSIGTPYEQYF
size: -; D: -; J: TRBJ2-1; V: TRBV5-1; DNA: TGCGCCAGCAGCTTGGGCGGTGCCCCGGAGCAGTTCTTC; CDR3: CASSLGGAPEQFF
size: -; D: TRBD1; J: TRBJ1-5; V: TRBV7-2; DNA: TGTGCCAGCAGCTTAGTAGGGGGACAGGCAAATCAGCCCCAGCATTTT; CDR3: CASSLVGGQANQPQHF
size: few; D: -; J: TRBJ1-1; V: TRBV5-1; DNA: TGCGCCAGCAGCTTAACCGGGTCCCTTGATACTGAAGCTTTCTTT; CDR3: CASSLTGSLDTEAFF
size: -; D: TRBD2; J: TRBJ2-7; V: TRBV7-2; DNA: TGTGCCAGCAGCTTAGGGGCTAGCGGGAGGACGTCGTCCTACGAGCAGTACTTC; CDR3: CASSLGASGRTSSYEQYF
size: few; D: -; J: TRBJ1-2; V: TRBV28; DNA: TGTGCCAGCAGTCCAGTTAGGGGCCCAAGAGGCTACACCTTC; CDR3: CASSPVRGPRGYTF
size: -; D: TRBD2; J: TRBJ2-2; V: TRBV28; DNA: TGTGCCAGCAGTTTAGGGGGAGGGCTCACCGGGGAGCTGTTTTTT; CDR3: CASSLGGGLTGELFF
size: few; D: -; J: TRBJ2-2; V: TRBV25-1; DNA: TGTGCCAGCAGTGAAAGCGTGGGGGCGGGCACCGGGGAGCTGTTTTTT; CDR3: CASSESVGAGTGELFF
size: -; D: TRBD2; J: TRBJ2-3; V: TRBV18; DNA: TGTGCCAGCTCCGGGACTAGCGAGGAAGATACGCAGTATTTT; CDR3: CASSGTSEEDTQYF
size: -; D: -; J: TRBJ2-5; V: TRBV5-6; DNA: TGTGCCAGCAGCTTGAGACTACTCCGCCAAGAGACCCAGTACTTC; CDR3: CASSLRLLRQETQYF
size: -; D: -; J: TRBJ1-2; V: TRBV25-1; DNA: TGTGCCAGCAGTGAATACGGTGGCTACACCTTC; CDR3: CASSEYGGYTF
size: once; D: -; J: TRBJ1-1; V: TRBV6-1; DNA: TGTGCCAGCAGGGAAGCCCTGGGCAGGGGCACCGAAGCTTTCTTT; CDR3: CASREALGRGTEAFF
size: -; D: TRBD2; J: TRBJ2-1; V: TRBV3-1/TRBV3-2; DNA: TGTGCCAGCAGCCAAGAACAGAGCGGGAGGGCCTACAATGAGCAGTTCTTC; CDR3: CASSQEQSGRAYNEQFF
size: -; D: TRBD1; J: TRBJ2-6; V: TRBV28; DNA: TGTGCCAGCAGTTTATACGGGACAGTCAAAAGCTCTGGGGCCAACGTCCTGACTTTC; CDR3: CASSLYGTVKSSGANVLTF
size: -; D: TRBD2; J: TRBJ2-3; V: TRBV27; DNA: TGTGCCAGCCGCAGGTCTAGCGGGGGTGGTACGCAGTATTTT; CDR3: CASRRSSGGGTQYF
size: -; D: TRBD2; J: TRBJ2-1; V: TRBV27; DNA: TGTGCCAGCAGTGAATATATAGCGGGGGGGCCGGAGCAGTTCTTC; CDR3: CASSEYIAGGPEQFF
size: -; D: TRBD2; J: TRBJ2-1; V: TRBV6-1; DNA: TGTGCCAGCAGTGAAATAGCGGGCTCAAGGAGCAATGAGCAGTTCTTC; CDR3: CASSEIAGSRSNEQFF
size: -; D: TRBD2; J: TRBJ2-1; V: TRBV5-3; DNA: TGTGCCAGAAGCATCAGACTAGCGGGGGGGCCGGAGCAGTTCTTC; CDR3: CARSIRLAGGPEQFF
size: few; D: TRBD1; J: TRBJ1-5; V: TRBV19; DNA: TGTGCCAGTAGGGACAGGGAAGGGGCTGGCAATCAGCCCCAGCATTTT; CDR3: CASRDREGAGNQPQHF
size: -; D: -; J: TRBJ1-2; V: TRBV6-5; DNA: TGTGGTGACAGAGTGGACTATGGCTACACCTTC; CDR3: CGDRVDYGYTF
size: once; D: -; J: TRBJ1-6; V: TRBV6-5; DNA: TGTGCCAGCAGTTACTCGGCGGGGGCGCGTAATTCACCCCTCCACTTT; CDR3: CASSYSAGARNSPLHF
size: -; D: -; J: TRBJ1-5; V: TRBV28; DNA: TGTGCCAGCAGCCCCCCACGCAGTTTT; CDR3: CASSPPRSF
size: -; D: TRBD1; J: TRBJ2-7; V: TRBV12-3/TRBV12-4; DNA: TGTGCCAGCACAACAGGGGGTTACGAGCAGTACTTC; CDR3: CASTTGGYEQYF
size: few; D: -; J: TRBJ2-1; V: TRBV10-1; DNA: TGCGCCAGCAGTGAGACTAGCCTGGCCGAGCAGTTCTTC; CDR3: CASSETSLAEQFF
size: -; D: -; J: TRBJ1-1; V: TRBV2; DNA: TGTGCCAGCAGTGAATTAGGAGGAGTGAACACTGAAGCTTTCTTT; CDR3: CASSELGGVNTEAFF
size: -; D: -; J: TRBJ2-7; V: TRBV2; DNA: TGTGCCAGCAGTCAAGTTCCCAGAGGGCCAGAAGAGCAGTACTTC; CDR3: CASSQVPRGPEEQYF
size: -; D: -; J: TRBJ1-2; V: TRBV28; DNA: TGTGCCAGCAGCCCCGGTAACTTGTATGGCTACACCTTC; CDR3: CASSPGNLYGYTF
size: -; D: -; J: TRBJ1-2; V: TRBV11-2; DNA: TGTGCCAGCAGGCCTGGGGGGGGCGCATCGGTTGGCTACACCTTC; CDR3: CASRPGGGASVGYTF
size: once; D: -; J: TRBJ1-4; V: TRBV10-2; DNA: TGCGCCAGCAGTGATCCAGGGCGCGGTGAAAAACTGTTTTTT; CDR3: CASSDPGRGEKLFF
size: -; D: -; J: TRBJ1-6; V: TRBV6-6; DNA: TGTGCCAGCACCCCCGGGAGCTCCTATAATTCACCCCTCCACTTT; CDR3: CASTPGSSYNSPLHF
size: -; D: -; J: TRBJ1-2; V: TRBV6-5; DNA: TGTGCCAGCAGTTCAGACAGGTCGGGTGGCTACACCTTC; CDR3: CASSSDRSGGYTF
size: -; D: -; J: TRBJ2-7; V: TRBV15; DNA: TGTGCCACCAGCAGAGACCGGGGTTTCTCCGAGCAGTACTTC; CDR3: CATSRDRGFSEQYF
size: -; D: -; J: TRBJ1-4; V: TRBV3-1/TRBV3-2; DNA: TGTGCCAGCAGTCCACCCGGGGGGATCGAAAAACTGTTTTTT; CDR3: CASSPPGGIEKLFF
size: -; D: -; J: TRBJ2-1; V: TRBV13; DNA: TGTGCCAGCAGCACCCGAGGAAGGTTCAGTGAGCAGTTCTTC; CDR3: CASSTRGRFSEQFF
size: -; D: -; J: TRBJ2-3; V: TRBV3-1/TRBV3-2; DNA: TGTGCCAGCAGCCAAGATATGGGGGGTAGCACAGATACGCAGTATTTT; CDR3: CASSQDMGGSTDTQYF